This T cell receptor (beta chain) came from a study of blood T cells in healthy people across ages. Primed by a sample-barcoded 5' primer and a J-beta primer mix, a second PCR proceeded for 7 to 11 cycles. Samples each returned at least 2.5 million CDR3-containing paired-end reads. MiXCR, run by TCRdb on the 5' RACE reads, gives a single entry per CDR3 protein. Altogether approximately 400,000 distinct CDR3 sequences are present, about 55% being singletons, with the ten largest covering under 65%. The CDR3 is made up of 14 amino acids. V lost 8 bases and J lost 0; bases outside the gene matches: 6. Every participating donor contributed 7.5 to 10 milliliters of peripheral blood through a draw. Isolation per sample recovered at least 7 million PBMCs. This clonotype was detected a few times.

Source material: blood. The V and J genes are TRBV12-3 or TRBV12-4 and TRBJ2-7; 8 nucleotides line up with TRBD1. The receptor comes from a man aged 55 to 70 in good health. The CDR3 sequence: CASEDRALSYEQYF. The CDR3 DNA follows: TGTGCCAGCGAGGACAGGGCGCTCTCCTACGAGCAGTACTTC.